Listed here are 26 T cell receptor beta chains from one sample, sequenced in a study of regulatory T cells in long-lasting Graves disease. Arm-PCR of CDR3 regions and iRepertoire HTBI primers were the basis on which TCR beta libraries were built. MiXCR, run by TCRdb on the multiplex PCR reads, gives a single entry per CDR3 protein. The repertoire holds approximately 290,000 distinct CDR3 sequences, 22% seen once, with 56% in the top ten. Time point: persistent/refractory GD, antithyroid drugs over 5 years with positive TRAb. Researchers made the TCR library from RNA that was extracted from PBMCs. This specimen consisted of peripheral blood mononuclear cells (PBMCs), obtained when the disease was refractory, from a patient treated with antithyroid drugs. The receptors originated from a female donor with Graves disease.

V usage is TRBV7-2 and J usage is TRBJ1-5; no reliable D call. There are 12 residues in the CDR3. Trimming cost V 5 bases and J 3 bases, with 5 bases left between them. Germline V gene lookup returns CDR1 SGHTA and CDR2 FQGNSA. CDR3 in amino acids: CASSEVNQPQHF. DNA for the CDR3: TGTGCCAGCAGCGAAGTCAATCAGCCCCAGCATTTT.

In its sample, this clonotype was seen many times. This sequence joins TRBV28 and TRBJ2-7; 10 bases map to TRBD1. In germline, CDR1 is MDHEN, CDR2 SYDVKM. CDR3 length: 14 residues. Unmatched junction bases numbered 6, after V lost 6 bases and J lost 4 bases. CDR3 DNA: TGTGCCAGCAGATACCGGGACAGGGGTTACGAGCAGTACTTC. It encodes CASRYRDRGYEQYF.

This clonotype showed up just a few times. This chain links TRBV5-1 with TRBJ2-2, with TRBD1 as a possible D gene (6 bases). Germline-derived CDR1 and CDR2 are SGHRS and YFSETQ. The CDR3 totals 14 residues. V was shortened by 0 bases and J by 3 bases, with 6 bases between the two germline ends. DNA of the CDR3: TGCGCCAGCAGCTTGGAGGGGGACACCGGGGAGCTGTTTTTT. Amino acids: CASSLEGDTGELFF.

The genes are TRBV19 and TRBJ2-2; D ambiguous. Trimming stripped 3 bases from V and 6 bases from J, with 11 bases between. Germline CDR1 and CDR2: LNHDA and SQIVND (reference sequence). This CDR3 has 14 residues. CDR3 residues: CASSIGSQAGELFF. The CDR3 region has the DNA TGTGCCAGTAGTATTGGTAGCCAGGCCGGGGAGCTGTTTTTT.

This sequence joins TRBV19 and TRBJ2-2; D ambiguous. Germline CDR1 LNHDA, CDR2 SQIVND (reference sequence). This CDR3 comprises 15 residues. The ends were cut back, 5 bases at V and 1 base at J, with 11 bases in the middle. CDR3: CASSRTILNTGELFF. The CDR3 nucleotides read TGTGCCAGTAGTCGTACTATCCTGAACACCGGGGAGCTGTTTTTT.

This clonotype was recorded at least ten times. This chain connects TRBV15 to TRBJ1-5; D uncertain. The V end lost 0 bases, the J end lost 6 bases, and 9 bases lay between the germline ends. Germline assignment: CDR1 LNHNV and CDR2 YYDKDF (reference sequence). CDR3 length: 14 residues. The CDR3 here is CATSRDLRAQPQHF. The CDR3 bases are TGTGCCACCAGCAGAGATCTTCGGGCTCAGCCCCAGCATTTT. Full variable domain (outside the CDR3, taken from reference TRBV15 and TRBJ1-5): DAMVIQNPRYQVTQFGKPVTLSCSQTLNHNVMYWYQQKSSQAPKLLFHYYDKDFNNEADTPDNFQSRRPNTSFCFLDIRSPGLGDTAMYLCATSRDLRAQPQHFGDGTRLSIL.

The sample holds a few counts of this clonotype. The DNA of the CDR3 is TGCAGCGTTGTTCAAAGTTGGGGCACCACAGATACGCAGTATTTT. This codes for CSVVQSWGTTDTQYF. The chain carries TRBV29-1 and TRBJ2-3; the D gene is possibly TRBD1 (5 bases). This CDR3 contains 15 residues. V was cut by 4 bases and J by 2 bases, with 16 bases left in between. Germline V lookup: CDR1 SQVTM, CDR2 ANQGSEA.

This clonotype was observed a handful of times. V usage is TRBV20-1 and J usage is TRBJ2-6; D ambiguous. From germline, CDR1 is DFQATT and CDR2 SNEGSKA (reference sequence). Trimming removed 6 bases at V and 0 bases at J, with 6 bases between. The CDR3 totals 13 residues. The CDR3 loop is CSARNSGANVLTF. The CDR3 DNA reads TGCAGTGCCAGGAACTCTGGGGCCAACGTCCTGACTTTC.

This chain links TRBV12-3 or TRBV12-4 with TRBJ2-3; perhaps TRBD2 as D (9 bases). This CDR3 has 19 amino acids. V gave up 4 bases and J gave up 5 bases, with 28 bases separating them. CDR3 residues: CASSYGQGGGGRARDTQYF. In nucleotides, the CDR3 is TGTGCCAGCAGTTACGGACAGGGAGGTGGCGGGAGGGCGAGAGATACGCAGTATTTT.

V gene TRBV6-1 combines with J gene TRBJ1-3; D is possibly TRBD1 (6 bases). Trimming shortened V by 10 bases and J by 4 bases, and 17 bases separated the two germline ends. Germline values: CDR1 MNHNS, CDR2 SASEGT. This CDR3 comprises 14 residues. The CDR3 sequence: CATSEDGQGNTIYF. DNA for the CDR3: TGTGCCACCTCGGAAGACGGACAGGGAAACACCATATATTTT.

This clonotype was found many times. The CDR3 sequence is CASAGGPAFF. CDR3 nucleotides: TGTGCCAGTGCGGGGGGGCCAGCTTTCTTT. The chain has TRBV2 and TRBJ1-1; D is possibly TRBD1 (6 bases). V was cut by 9 bases and J by 10 bases, with 12 bases left in between. This CDR3 contains 10 residues. From germline, CDR1 is SNHLY and CDR2 FYNNEI.

This clonotype was observed many times. CDR3 sequence reads: CASSLTTLGEKLFF. The CDR3 region has the DNA TGTGCCAGCAGTTTAACGACGCTTGGTGAAAAACTGTTTTTT. V is TRBV28 and J is TRBJ1-4, with D unresolved. This CDR3 spans 14 amino acids. Germline CDR1 is MDHEN and CDR2 is SYDVKM. V was trimmed by 2 bases and J by 7 bases, leaving 11 bases between them.

The sample holds many counts of this clonotype. The chain uses TRBV3-1 and TRBJ2-5; 8 positions match TRBD2. This CDR3 has 16 residues. V shed 2 bases and J 4 bases; nucleotides not matched to a gene: 9. CDR1 LGHDT and CDR2 YNNKEL come from the germline V gene (reference sequence). CDR3 nucleotide sequence: TGTGCCAGCAGCCAATCCTCAGCGGGAGCTGTAGAGACCCAGTACTTC. It is translated as CASSQSSAGAVETQYF.

The table lists this clonotype with many counts. The CDR3 region is CASSEGQGGLFF. The DNA of the CDR3 is TGTGCCAGCAGTGAGGGACAGGGCGGGCTGTTTTTT. The chain links TRBV2 to TRBJ1-4; the match to TRBD1 covers 9 bases. CDR3 length equals 12 residues. V was clipped by 3 bases and J by 14 bases; unmatched bases: 4. Germline V gives CDR1 SNHLY, CDR2 FYNNEI.

This clonotype was seen at least ten times. CDR3 protein: CASSTIYEQYF. CDR3 sequence (DNA): TGTGCCAGCAGTACAATCTACGAGCAGTACTTC. The chain is built from TRBV28 and TRBJ2-7, with no clear D. Germline V gene data show CDR1 as MDHEN and CDR2 as SYDVKM. This CDR3 is built from 11 residues. The V end was cut by 5 bases, the J end by 3 bases, with 5 bases between.

J is TRBJ1-1 and V is TRBV6-1; possibly TRBD1 for D (5 bases). The V end was cut by 7 bases, the J end by 1 base, with 13 bases between. The CDR3 extends over 14 amino acids. Germline assignment: CDR1 MNHNS and CDR2 SASEGT. The CDR3 here is CASKLDRSNTEAFF. CDR3 DNA sequence: TGTGCCAGCAAATTAGACAGATCGAACACTGAAGCTTTCTTT.

The chain uses TRBV12-3 or TRBV12-4 and TRBJ2-5; 7 bases line up with TRBD1. The CDR3 length is 14 residues. V gave up 7 bases and J gave up 0 bases; unmatched junction bases: 5. CDR3 protein: CASTTGQNQETQYF. CDR3 bases: TGTGCCAGCACAACGGGACAGAACCAAGAGACCCAGTACTTC.

The table lists this clonotype with a few counts. For the CDR3, the DNA is TGTGCCAGCAGCGCATACGGGGGGCGTTCGAACACTGAAGCTTTCTTT. Its translation is CASSAYGGRSNTEAFF. The chain links TRBV7-2 to TRBJ1-1, with D perhaps TRBD1 (6 bases). The V end was cut by 5 bases, the J end by 1 base, with 17 bases between. The CDR3 extends over 16 amino acids. Germline V gives CDR1 SGHTA, CDR2 FQGNSA.

To note about this clonotype: This clone may be a read error of a much larger clone one base away. The chain employs TRBV2 and TRBJ1-4; D might be TRBD1 (6 bases). Germline CDR1 reads SNHLY; CDR2 reads FYNNEI. V was cut by 6 bases and J by 10 bases, with 21 bases left in between. This CDR3 region has 15 residues. CDR3 sequence: CASRTDWGGYGKLFF. Here the CDR3 DNA reads TGTGCCAGCAGAACGGACTGGGGGGGCTATGGAAAACTGTTTTTT.

This clonotype was seen once. The chain combines TRBV20-1 with TRBJ2-5; unclear D gene. Trimming pared 0 bases from V and 4 bases from J, leaving 12 bases between. Germline V gene sequence: CDR1 DFQATT, CDR2 SNEGSKA (reference sequence). The CDR3 extends over 14 amino acids. As DNA, the CDR3 is TGCAGTGCTAGAGATCACCTAGTGGGAGAGACCCAGTACTTC. Its protein product is CSARDHLVGETQYF.

This clonotype was seen only a few times. The chain links TRBV7-9 to TRBJ1-2, with 9 positions matching TRBD1. CDR1 is SEHNR, CDR2 FQNEAQ, per germline (reference sequence). The V segment lost 3 bases and the J segment 6 bases; nucleotides outside the gene matches: 14. This CDR3 region has 17 residues. CDR3: CASSLQITGTGTDGYTF. Written as DNA, the CDR3 is TGTGCCAGCAGCTTGCAGATTACCGGGACAGGGACGGATGGCTACACCTTC.

This clonotype was seen repeatedly, ten times or more. The J gene is TRBJ2-2, the V gene TRBV7-3, with D perhaps matching TRBD2 (6 bases). The V and J ends lost 2 bases and 0 bases respectively, with 10 bases between them. This CDR3 spans 16 amino acids. Germline loops: CDR1 SGHTA, CDR2 FQGTGA. The CDR3 DNA reads TGTGCCAGCAGCTTATATGCGGGGTCGAACACCGGGGAGCTGTTTTTT. The encoded protein is CASSLYAGSNTGELFF.

This clonotype was counted at least ten times. CDR3 protein: CASSLEVLAGTGELFF. CDR3 DNA sequence: TGCGCCAGCAGCTTGGAGGTTTTAGCAGGTACCGGGGAGCTGTTTTTT. This chain connects TRBV5-1 to TRBJ2-2; unclear D gene. This CDR3 is 16 amino acids long. V was pared by 0 bases and J by 5 bases, with 14 bases between. The germline CDR1 and CDR2 sequences are SGHRS and YFSETQ.

This rearrangement joins TRBV5-1 to TRBJ1-6; TRBD1 matches at 12 bases. After removal of 0 bases from V and 8 bases from J, the junction contained 3 bases not matched to a gene. Germline V gene sequence: CDR1 SGHRS, CDR2 YFSETQ. This CDR3 region has 16 residues. The DNA of the CDR3 is TGCGCCAGCAGCTTGGGGGACAGGGGGCCGGATTCACCCCTCCACTTT. This codes for CASSLGDRGPDSPLHF.

The table lists this clonotype with many counts. The chain links TRBV28 to TRBJ2-5; 7 bases map to TRBD2. CDR1 is MDHEN, CDR2 SYDVKM, per germline. This CDR3 is built from 14 residues. The junction had 4 bases not matched to a gene; V was cut back by 5 bases and J by 1 base. The CDR3 DNA follows: TGTGCCAGCAGTCTCTCTAGCGGCCAAGAGACCCAGTACTTC. This gives the protein CASSLSSGQETQYF.

The chain joins TRBV29-1 to TRBJ2-5, with 11 positions matching TRBD1. This CDR3 has 14 amino acids. The germline V gene encodes CDR1 SQVTM and CDR2 ANQGSEA. Trimming removed 5 bases from V and 3 bases from J; junction bases left unmatched: 5. The CDR3 sequence is CSVWTGQGEETQYF. The CDR3 bases are TGCAGCGTTTGGACGGGACAGGGGGAAGAGACCCAGTACTTC.